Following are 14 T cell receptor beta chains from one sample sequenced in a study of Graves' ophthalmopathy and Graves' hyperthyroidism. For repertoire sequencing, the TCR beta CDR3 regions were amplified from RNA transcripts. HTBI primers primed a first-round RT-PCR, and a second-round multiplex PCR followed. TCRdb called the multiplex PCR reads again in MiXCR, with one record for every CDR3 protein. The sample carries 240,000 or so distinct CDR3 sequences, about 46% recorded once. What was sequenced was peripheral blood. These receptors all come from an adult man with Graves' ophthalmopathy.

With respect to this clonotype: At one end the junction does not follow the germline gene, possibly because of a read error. CDR3 in amino acids: CASSFKGIANYGYTF. The CDR3 region has the DNA TGTGCCAGCAGTTTTAAGGGGATAGCTAACTATGGCTACACCTTC. This chain uses TRBV10-3 with TRBJ1-2, with a tentative D call TRBD1 (5 bases). CDR1 and CDR2 from the germline V gene are ENHRY and SYGVKD. This CDR3 has 15 residues.

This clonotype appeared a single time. CDR3 residues: CASSLDPSSGANVLTF. The DNA for the CDR3 is TGTGCCAGCAGCTTAGATCCCTCCTCTGGGGCCAACGTCCTGACTTTC. V is TRBV11-2 and J is TRBJ2-6; D gene uncertain. The germline V gene encodes CDR1 SGHAT and CDR2 FQNNGV. The V end lost 0 bases, the J end lost 0 bases, and 6 bases lay between the germline ends. The CDR3 spans 16 residues.

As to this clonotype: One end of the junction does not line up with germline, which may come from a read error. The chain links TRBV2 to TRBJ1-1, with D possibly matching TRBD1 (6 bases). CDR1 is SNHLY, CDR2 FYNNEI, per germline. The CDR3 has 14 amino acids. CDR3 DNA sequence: TGTGCCACCAGTGGTTCTGGGGGGCGAACTGAAGCTTTCTTT. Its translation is CATSGSGGRTEAFF.

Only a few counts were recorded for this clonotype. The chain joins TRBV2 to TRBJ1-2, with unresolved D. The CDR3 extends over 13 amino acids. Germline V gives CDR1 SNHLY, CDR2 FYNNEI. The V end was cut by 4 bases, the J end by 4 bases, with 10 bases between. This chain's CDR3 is CASSGSLSYGYTF. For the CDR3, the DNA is TGTGCCAGCAGTGGGTCCCTATCCTATGGCTACACCTTC.

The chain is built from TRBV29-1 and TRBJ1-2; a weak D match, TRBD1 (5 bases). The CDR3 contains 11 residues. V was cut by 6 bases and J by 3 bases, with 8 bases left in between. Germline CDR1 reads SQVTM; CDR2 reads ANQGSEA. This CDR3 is CSVPRDYGYTF. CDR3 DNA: TGCAGCGTGCCCAGGGACTATGGCTACACCTTC.

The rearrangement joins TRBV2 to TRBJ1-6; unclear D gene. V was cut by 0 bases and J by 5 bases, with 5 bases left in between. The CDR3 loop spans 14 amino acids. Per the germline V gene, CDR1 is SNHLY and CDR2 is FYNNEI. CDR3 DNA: TGTGCCAGCAGTGAAGCACGTGATAATTCACCCCTCCACTTT. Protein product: CASSEARDNSPLHF.

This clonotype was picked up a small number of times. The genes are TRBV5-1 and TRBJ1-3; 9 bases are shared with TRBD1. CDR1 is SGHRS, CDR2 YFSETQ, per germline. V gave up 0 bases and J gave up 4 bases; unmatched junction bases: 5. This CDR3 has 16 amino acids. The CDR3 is CASSLVGTGYGNTIYF. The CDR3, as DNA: TGCGCCAGCAGCTTGGTCGGGACAGGGTACGGAAACACCATATATTTT.

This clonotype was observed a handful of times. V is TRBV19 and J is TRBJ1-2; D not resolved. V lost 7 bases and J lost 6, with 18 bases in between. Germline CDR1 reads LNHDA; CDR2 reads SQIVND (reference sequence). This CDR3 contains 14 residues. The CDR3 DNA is TGTGCCAGTACCCCTCCTCGGGTAGGAGATGGCTACACCTTC. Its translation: CASTPPRVGDGYTF.

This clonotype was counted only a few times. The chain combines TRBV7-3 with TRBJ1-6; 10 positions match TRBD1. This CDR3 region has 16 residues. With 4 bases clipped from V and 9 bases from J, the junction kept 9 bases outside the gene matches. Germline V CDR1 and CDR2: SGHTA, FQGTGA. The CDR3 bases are TGTGCCAGCAGCTATCGGGGGGGGGACAGGGGTTCACCCCTCCACTTT. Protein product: CASSYRGGDRGSPLHF.

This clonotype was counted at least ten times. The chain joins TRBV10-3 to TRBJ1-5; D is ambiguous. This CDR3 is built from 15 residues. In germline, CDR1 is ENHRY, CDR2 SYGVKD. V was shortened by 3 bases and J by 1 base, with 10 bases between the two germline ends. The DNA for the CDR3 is TGTGCCATCAGTGACACCACCAAGAGCAATCAGCCCCAGCATTTT. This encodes CAISDTTKSNQPQHF.

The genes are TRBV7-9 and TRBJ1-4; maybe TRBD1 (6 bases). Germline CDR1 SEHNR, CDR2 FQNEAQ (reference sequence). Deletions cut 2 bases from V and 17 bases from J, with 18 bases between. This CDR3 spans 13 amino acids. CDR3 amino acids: CASSLSLIGGGFF. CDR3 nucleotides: TGTGCCAGCAGCTTAAGCCTAATAGGGGGAGGATTTTTT.

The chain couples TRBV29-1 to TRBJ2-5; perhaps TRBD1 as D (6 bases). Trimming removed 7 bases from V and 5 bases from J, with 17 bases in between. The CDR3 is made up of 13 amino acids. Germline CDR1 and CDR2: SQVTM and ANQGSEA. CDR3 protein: CSARTDLGETQYF. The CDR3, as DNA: TGCAGCGCTAGGACAGACCTCGGGGAGACCCAGTACTTC.

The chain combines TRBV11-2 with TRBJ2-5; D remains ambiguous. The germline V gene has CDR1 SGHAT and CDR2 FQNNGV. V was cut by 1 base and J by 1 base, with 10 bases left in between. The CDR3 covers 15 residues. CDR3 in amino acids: CASSLGGATQETQYF. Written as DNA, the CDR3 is TGTGCCAGCAGCTTAGGCGGAGCGACCCAAGAGACCCAGTACTTC.

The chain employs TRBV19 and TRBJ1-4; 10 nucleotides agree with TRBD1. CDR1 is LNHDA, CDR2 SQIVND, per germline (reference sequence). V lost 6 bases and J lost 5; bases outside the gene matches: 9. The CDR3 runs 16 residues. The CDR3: CASRRGQGSGNEKLFF. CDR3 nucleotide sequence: TGTGCCAGTAGGAGGGGACAGGGGTCGGGAAATGAAAAACTGTTTTTT.